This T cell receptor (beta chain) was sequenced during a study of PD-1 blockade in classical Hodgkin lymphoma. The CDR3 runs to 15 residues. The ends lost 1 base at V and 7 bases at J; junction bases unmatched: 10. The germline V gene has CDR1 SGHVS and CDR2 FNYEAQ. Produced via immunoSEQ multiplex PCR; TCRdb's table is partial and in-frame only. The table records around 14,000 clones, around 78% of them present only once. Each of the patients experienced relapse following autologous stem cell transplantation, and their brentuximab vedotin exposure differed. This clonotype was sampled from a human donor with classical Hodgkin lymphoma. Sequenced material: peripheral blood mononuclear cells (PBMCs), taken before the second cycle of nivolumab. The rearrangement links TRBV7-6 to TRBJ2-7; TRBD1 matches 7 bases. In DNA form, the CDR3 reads TGTGCCAGCAGCTTAGACGGACAGGTTTTTCGAGAGCAGTACTTC. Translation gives CASSLDGQVFREQYF.